This T cell receptor (beta chain) was sequenced during a study of T cell responses to AZD1222 COVID-19 vaccine. Germline V gene sequence: CDR1 LGHDT, CDR2 YNNKEL (reference sequence). Trimming removed 1 base at V and 0 bases at J, with 10 bases between. The CDR3 is 16 residues long. Profiled with immunoSEQ multiplex PCR; TCRdb holds only in-frame clones, not every one. Of over 130,000 clones in the sample, about 93% are singletons; the top ten hold more than 3%. This rearrangement joins TRBV3-1 (or the pseudogene TRBV3-2) to TRBJ1-5; D gene ambiguous. The sequence derives from an adult who received the AZD1222 COVID-19 vaccine. Sequenced material: peripheral blood, taken 28 days after the second AZD1222 dose. CDR3 in DNA: TGTGCCAGCAGCCAAGGCTTCCAGTATAGCAATCAGCCCCAGCATTTT. Its translation: CASSQGFQYSNQPQHF.